A single sample is the source of the 25 T cell receptor beta chains below, sequenced in a study of Ad26.COV2.S vaccination and SARS-CoV-2 variants. Treatment meaning: about 20 received Ad26.COV2.S at low or high dose, single or two shots; roughly 5 received placebo; per-sample allocation not given. The study sampled participants on day 63 after the first vaccine or placebo injection. Clones were read by immunoSEQ multiplex PCR, and TCRdb kept only the in-frame ones, dropping some. The sample holds roughly 500,000 clones, roughly 85% seen once. This specimen consisted of peripheral blood, obtained in a trial of Ad26.COV2.S vaccine versus placebo. The receptors derive from a person aged 18-65 years who received the Ad26.COV2.S COVID-19 vaccine or a placebo.

This clone was recorded only once. The V call is TRBV9, the J call TRBJ2-7, with 8 bases identical to TRBD1. Germline V gene lookup returns CDR1 SGDLS and CDR2 YYNGEE. CDR3 size: 13 residues. The junction had 5 bases not matched to a gene; V was cut back by 4 bases and J by 5 bases. CDR3 sequence: CASSTGQVHEQYF. Written as DNA, the CDR3 is TGTGCCAGCAGCACGGGACAGGTGCACGAGCAGTACTTC.

The gene calls are TRBV28 and TRBJ1-1, with D perhaps matching TRBD1 (6 bases). Germline V gives CDR1 MDHEN, CDR2 SYDVKM. The CDR3 extends over 13 amino acids. V lost 3 bases, J lost 10 bases, and 15 bases lay in between. The CDR3 here is CASSFQPGQRAFF. CDR3 nucleotide sequence: TGTGCCAGCAGTTTTCAACCGGGACAACGAGCTTTCTTT.

The V gene is TRBV5-1, the J gene TRBJ2-1; D ambiguous. CDR3 length: 12 residues. V shed 0 bases and J shed 9 bases, with 7 bases lying between them. Germline V CDR1 and CDR2: SGHRS, YFSETQ. Here the CDR3 reads CASSLGQAEQFF. In DNA, the CDR3 is TGCGCCAGCAGCTTGGGTCAGGCTGAGCAGTTCTTC. The variable domain in full, with the rest retrieved from reference TRBV5-1 and TRBJ2-1, is KAGVTQTPRYLIKTRGQQVTLSCSPISGHRSVSWYQQTPGQGLQFLFEYFSETQRNKGNFPGRFSGRQFSNSRSEMNVSTLELGDSALYLCASSLGQAEQFFGPGTRLTVL.

In this sample, this clone turned up a few times. This chain joins TRBV7-3 and TRBJ2-4; 11 nucleotides line up with TRBD2. The ends lost 2 bases at V and 8 bases at J; junction bases unmatched: 11. The CDR3 consists of 17 residues. CDR1 and CDR2 (germline): SGHTA, FQGTGA. The CDR3 reads CASSLFLAGGTGDIQYF. CDR3 bases: TGTGCCAGCAGCTTATTCCTAGCGGGAGGCACAGGGGACATTCAGTACTTC.

This chain connects TRBV7-3 to TRBJ1-1, with D uncertain. The germline V gene has CDR1 SGHTA and CDR2 FQGTGA. Trimming shortened V by 2 bases and J by 1 base, and 11 bases separated the two germline ends. CDR3 length: 15 residues. CDR3 amino acids: CASSLEIGRNTEAFF. CDR3 DNA sequence: TGTGCCAGCAGCTTAGAAATCGGCCGGAACACTGAAGCTTTCTTT.

The chain has TRBV11-2 and TRBJ2-1; the D gene is possibly TRBD2 (6 bases). V lost 4 bases and J lost 5, with 12 bases in between. Per the germline V gene, CDR1 is SGHAT and CDR2 is FQNNGV. The CDR3 runs 14 residues. CDR3 residues: CASSSRGTNNEQFF. CDR3 nucleotides: TGTGCCAGCAGCTCGCGCGGGACCAACAATGAGCAGTTCTTC.

The V gene is TRBV28, the J gene TRBJ2-2; tentatively, D is TRBD2 (5 bases). The germline gives CDR1 MDHEN, CDR2 SYDVKM. This CDR3 spans 13 amino acids. V dropped 7 bases and J dropped 5 bases, with 11 bases sitting between them. CDR3 protein: CASTGISTGELFF. The CDR3 DNA is TGTGCCAGCACGGGGATATCGACCGGGGAGCTGTTTTTT.

The chain joins TRBV19 to TRBJ2-1; D uncertain. There are 15 residues in the CDR3. In germline, CDR1 is LNHDA, CDR2 SQIVND (reference sequence). V was pared by 0 bases and J by 2 bases, with 8 bases between. The CDR3: CASSIDAGPYNEQFF. CDR3 coding DNA: TGTGCCAGTAGTATAGATGCAGGTCCCTACAATGAGCAGTTCTTC.

This chain links TRBV11-3 with TRBJ2-2; D is uncertain. The length of the CDR3 is 12 residues. CDR1 and CDR2 from the germline V gene are SGHNT and YENEEA. The V end lost 5 bases, the J end lost 2 bases, and 3 bases lay between the germline ends. CDR3 sequence: CASSQNTGELFF. CDR3 DNA sequence: TGTGCCAGCAGCCAAAACACCGGGGAGCTGTTTTTT.

This clone has a handful of counts. The chain joins TRBV5-1 to TRBJ2-7; unclear D gene. Germline loops: CDR1 SGHRS, CDR2 YFSETQ. V lost 0 bases and J lost 1, with 11 bases in between. The CDR3 length is 15 residues. The CDR3 spells CASSLEGVGSYEQYF. CDR3 nucleotide sequence: TGCGCCAGCAGCTTGGAGGGTGTAGGATCCTACGAGCAGTACTTC.

The CDR3 loop is CASSPHSTGTGYTF. DNA of the CDR3: TGTGCCAGCAGTCCTCACTCGACAGGGACTGGCTACACCTTC. V and J are TRBV28 and TRBJ1-2, with 7 bases lining up with TRBD1. CDR1 MDHEN and CDR2 SYDVKM come from the germline V gene. Trimming at V came to 5 bases and at J to 7 bases, leaving 10 bases not matched to a gene. There are 14 residues in the CDR3.

The gene calls are TRBV19 and TRBJ2-2, with TRBD2 matching over 10 bases. The J segment lost 1 base and the V segment lost 5 bases, leaving 1 base of the junction unmatched. Germline V gives CDR1 LNHDA, CDR2 SQIVND (reference sequence). The CDR3 runs 15 residues. The CDR3 DNA is TGTGCCAGTAGTGCTAGCGGGAGGAACACCGGGGAGCTGTTTTTT. As protein: CASSASGRNTGELFF.

The V and J genes are TRBV6-2 or TRBV6-3 and TRBJ2-7; TRBD2 matches at 12 bases. The ends lost 5 bases at V and 3 bases at J; junction bases unmatched: 14. The length of the CDR3 is 18 residues. CDR1 is MNHEY, CDR2 SVGEGT, per germline. The CDR3 nucleotides read TGTGCCAGCAGTACTAAAAGGGACGCTAGCGGGAGGGTCTACGAGCAGTACTTC. It translates to CASSTKRDASGRVYEQYF.

The chain uses TRBV18 and TRBJ2-3, with D unclear. Germline CDR1 reads KGHSH; CDR2 reads LQKENI. V was pared by 4 bases and J by 6 bases, with 5 bases between. This CDR3 region has 11 residues. The CDR3: CASSQKDTQYF. The CDR3 nucleotides read TGTGCCAGCTCACAGAAGGATACGCAGTATTTT.

This chain links TRBV6-5 with TRBJ1-6; 9 bases are shared with TRBD1. Trimming removed 2 bases from V and 10 bases from J; junction bases left unmatched: 3. The CDR3 runs to 14 residues. CDR1 is MNHEY and CDR2 is SVGAGI in the germline V gene. CDR3 protein: CASSYRDRVSPLHF. The CDR3 nucleotides read TGTGCCAGCAGTTACCGGGACAGGGTATCACCCCTCCACTTT.

The J gene is TRBJ1-6, the V gene TRBV2, with 7 bases identical to TRBD1. Germline assignment: CDR1 SNHLY and CDR2 FYNNEI. Trimming at V came to 5 bases and at J to 0 bases, leaving 7 bases not matched to a gene. The CDR3 length is 17 residues. The CDR3 sequence is CASSPSGTVSYNSPLHF. Here the CDR3 DNA reads TGTGCCAGCAGTCCCTCGGGGACAGTCTCCTATAATTCACCCCTCCACTTT.

This clone occurred once. The CDR3 DNA follows: TGTGCCAGTAGTATTGGGACAGGGTCTGGGGAGCTGTTTTTT. Translated: CASSIGTGSGELFF. The chain is built from TRBV19 and TRBJ2-2; TRBD1 aligns across 9 bases. Per the germline V gene, CDR1 is LNHDA and CDR2 is SQIVND (reference sequence). The V gene end was trimmed by 3 bases and the J gene end by 8 bases; junction bases not matched to a gene: 4. The CDR3 covers 14 residues.

J is TRBJ2-7 and V is TRBV7-2, with D possibly being TRBD1 or TRBD2 (5 bases each). The CDR3 sequence is 15 residues long. CDR1 and CDR2 from the germline V gene are SGHTA and FQGNSA. Trimming shortened V by 3 bases and J by 2 bases, and 14 bases separated the two germline ends. The CDR3 spells CASSLGTGPAYEQYF. The CDR3, as DNA: TGTGCCAGCAGCTTGGGGACCGGACCCGCCTACGAGCAGTACTTC.

This chain connects TRBV25-1 to TRBJ2-3; D gene ambiguous. The CDR3 loop spans 13 amino acids. Germline V gives CDR1 MGHDK, CDR2 SYGVNS. Trimming took 1 base from V and 1 from J, leaving 3 bases between them. CDR3 loop: CASSEWGTDTQYF. The CDR3 coding sequence is TGTGCCAGCAGTGAATGGGGCACAGATACGCAGTATTTT. Combining the CDR3 with reference TRBV25-1 and TRBJ2-3 gives the whole variable domain EADIYQTPRYLVIGTGKKITLECSQTMGHDKMYWYQQDPGMELHLIHYSYGVNSTEKGDLSSESTVSRIRTEHFPLTLESARPSHTSQYLCASSEWGTDTQYFGPGTRLTVL.

V usage is TRBV27 and J usage is TRBJ1-6; 8 bases align to TRBD1. Germline V gives CDR1 MNHEY, CDR2 SMNVEV (reference sequence). This CDR3 is 15 amino acids long. The V gene end was trimmed by 6 bases and the J gene end by 8 bases; junction bases not matched to a gene: 9. CDR3 bases: TGTGCCAGCAGCCCTCCGGGACAGGAGGATTCACCCCTCCACTTT. Amino acids: CASSPPGQEDSPLHF.

This clone occurred a few times. The V call is TRBV19, the J call TRBJ2-1, with D possibly matching TRBD1 (6 bases). Per the germline V gene, CDR1 is LNHDA and CDR2 is SQIVND (reference sequence). The CDR3 totals 13 residues. The V gene lost 5 bases and the J gene lost 3 bases, with 8 bases spanning the gap. The CDR3 bases are TGTGCCAGTAGTCGGGACAACTACAATGAGCAGTTCTTC. Its protein product is CASSRDNYNEQFF.

The chain uses TRBV7-6 and TRBJ2-3; D call uncertain. Looked up from germline, CDR1 is SGHVS and CDR2 is FNYEAQ. This CDR3 spans 13 amino acids. Trimming removed 5 bases at V and 6 bases at J, with 12 bases between. CDR3 loop: CASSNALGDTQYF. In DNA, the CDR3 is TGTGCCAGCAGCAATGCCTTGGGGGATACGCAGTATTTT.

The rearrangement links TRBV7-3 to TRBJ2-1; 9 bases map to TRBD2. Per the germline V gene, CDR1 is SGHTA and CDR2 is FQGTGA. This CDR3 contains 13 residues. V was clipped by 3 bases and J by 9 bases; unmatched bases: 3. CDR3 DNA sequence: TGTGCCAGCAGCTTGATGCGGGAGGGTGAGCAGTTCTTC. Its protein is CASSLMREGEQFF.

The table lists this clone with a few counts. Other DNA sequences in this sample translate to the same CDR3. The chain employs TRBV5-1 and TRBJ1-5; D gene ambiguous. The CDR3 runs 13 residues. Deletions cut 0 bases from V and 4 bases from J, with 5 bases between. CDR1 and CDR2 from the germline V gene are SGHRS and YFSETQ. The CDR3 bases are TGCGCCAGCAGCTTGGGCAGTAATCAGCCCCAGCATTTT. The encoded protein is CASSLGSNQPQHF.

The chain recombines TRBV2 with TRBJ2-1; D gene uncertain. Per the germline V gene, CDR1 is SNHLY and CDR2 is FYNNEI. V lost 2 bases and J lost 7, with 12 bases in between. This CDR3 is built from 14 residues. The CDR3 reads CASSETRLGNEQFF. The CDR3 DNA is TGTGCCAGCAGTGAAACCCGTCTAGGGAATGAGCAGTTCTTC.